The rows below give T cell receptor beta chains drawn from one sample of a study of Ad26.COV2.S vaccination and SARS-CoV-2 variants. Measured with immunoSEQ multiplex PCR; TCRdb has only the in-frame clones, and not every one. Among about 680,000 clones listed, around 89% were seen once. The material sequenced was peripheral blood, taken in a trial of Ad26.COV2.S vaccine versus placebo. All receptors come from a person aged 18 to 65 who received the Ad26.COV2.S COVID-19 vaccine or a placebo. CDR3s include the opening cysteine and the closing phenylalanine or tryptophan. Each record gives: V gene, clone size, D gene, J gene, CDR3 DNA, CDR3 protein. The D gene is left open where the match is weak. Clone size is shown for a subset of rows, as once, few, many or a class of expanded clone.

V gene: TRBV2
clone size: -
D gene: TRBD1
J gene: TRBJ2-5
CDR3 DNA: TGTGCCAGCAGTGAAGTATTGGGCGGGACAGGGGATTTTCGAGAGACCCAGTACTTC
CDR3 protein: CASSEVLGGTGDFRETQYF

V gene: TRBV6-5
clone size: -
D gene: TRBD1
J gene: TRBJ2-7
CDR3 DNA: TGTGCCAGCAGTTACCACTTCGGACAGGGGAAGAACGAGCAGTACTTC
CDR3 protein: CASSYHFGQGKNEQYF

V gene: TRBV6-5
clone size: -
D gene: -
J gene: TRBJ1-2
CDR3 DNA: TGTGCCAGCGGCAGGTCTAACTATGGCTACACCTTC
CDR3 protein: CASGRSNYGYTF

V gene: TRBV19
clone size: -
D gene: -
J gene: TRBJ2-1
CDR3 DNA: TGTGCCAGTAGTATGCCGAGCTCCTACAATGAGCAGTTCTTC
CDR3 protein: CASSMPSSYNEQFF

V gene: TRBV5-8
clone size: -
D gene: -
J gene: TRBJ1-5
CDR3 DNA: TGTGCCAGCAGCCCTGACAGGAGCAATCAGCCCCAGCATTTT
CDR3 protein: CASSPDRSNQPQHF

V gene: TRBV6-2/TRBV6-3
clone size: once
D gene: TRBD1
J gene: TRBJ1-5
CDR3 DNA: TGTGCCAGCAGTATCGTCGACAATCGACAGGGAGGCAATCAGCCCCAGCATTTT
CDR3 protein: CASSIVDNRQGGNQPQHF

V gene: TRBV10-3
clone size: -
D gene: -
J gene: TRBJ2-5
CDR3 DNA: TGTGCCATCAGAGTTAGCGAGGCTAGAGAGACCCAGTACTTC
CDR3 protein: CAIRVSEARETQYF

V gene: TRBV4-1
clone size: -
D gene: TRBD2
J gene: TRBJ2-5
CDR3 DNA: TGCGCCAGCAGCCCAACTACTAGCGGCCGGGAGACCCAGTACTTC
CDR3 protein: CASSPTTSGRETQYF

V gene: TRBV18
clone size: few
D gene: -
J gene: TRBJ2-2
CDR3 DNA: TGTGCCAGCTCACCACCTTGGACTAACACCGGGGAGCTGTTTTTT
CDR3 protein: CASSPPWTNTGELFF

V gene: TRBV19
clone size: -
D gene: TRBD1
J gene: TRBJ2-7
CDR3 DNA: TGTGCCAGTAGCCCCCCAAGGGACAGGCCTTACGAGCAGTACTTC
CDR3 protein: CASSPPRDRPYEQYF

V gene: TRBV3-1/TRBV3-2
clone size: -
D gene: -
J gene: TRBJ1-3
CDR3 DNA: TGTGCCAGCAGCCAAGAAGGGATCTCTGGAAACACCATATATTTT
CDR3 protein: CASSQEGISGNTIYF

V gene: TRBV18
clone size: -
D gene: -
J gene: TRBJ2-7
CDR3 DNA: TGTGCCAGCTCACCAGACCCCTACGCCCAGCAGTACTTC
CDR3 protein: CASSPDPYAQQYF